This T cell receptor (beta chain) was profiled in a study of blood T cell repertoires in COVID-19. About the research overall: COVID-19 samples, acute and convalescent, were from the United States, Italy and Spain. PBMCs, B-cell-depleted T cells, or T cells were the source of the cDNA or gDNA that made up the material.

Per the germline V gene, CDR1 is MNHEY and CDR2 is SMNVEV (reference sequence). V lost 4 bases, J lost 6 bases, and 6 bases stayed unmatched. There are 15 residues in the CDR3. Resolution of symptoms, clearance, or two negative PCRs was present in recovered Cohort 3 donors. Original processing methods: From reference gene primer amplification, estimates of nucleated cell counts were derived. Some clones are missing from TCRdb's copy, which holds only in-frame ones; the method was immunoSEQ multiplex PCR. V, J and clone size derive from that table, while D and trimming were established from the DNA sequence. Here the sample spans 200,000 to 300,000 clones, 86% being singletons.

This clonotype originated in a man in his forties who had recovered from COVID-19. Sequencing was carried out using PBMCs or T cells enriched from blood (not recorded which). This chain connects TRBV27 to TRBJ2-1; 10 positions match TRBD2. CDR3 loop: CASSSSGSGSNEQFF. CDR3 nucleotide sequence: TGTGCCAGCAGTTCTAGCGGGAGCGGAAGCAATGAGCAGTTCTTC.